The 4 T cell receptor beta chains given below trace back to one sample, sequenced in a study of T-cell reconstitution after alpha-beta-depleted transplantation in children. The TCRbeta library was prepared with unique molecular identifiers. TCRdb reanalysed the PCR reads using MiXCR and keeps one entry per CDR3 protein. This table holds about 360,000 distinct CDR3 sequences, roughly 14% found once. Specimen: PBMCs, collected from the stem cell graft. Receptors originate from a human donor who donated a stem cell graft to a child with Fanconi anemia.

The chain is built from TRBV4-3 and TRBJ2-7; D is possibly TRBD1 (5 bases). The CDR3 spans 12 residues. Germline values: CDR1 LGHNA, CDR2 YSLEER. V was trimmed by 3 bases and J by 6 bases, leaving 9 bases between them. CDR3 amino acids: CASSHGAGEQYF. CDR3 nucleotides: TGCGCCAGCAGCCATGGGGCTGGCGAGCAGTACTTC.

The rearrangement uses TRBV12-3 or TRBV12-4 and TRBJ1-1; no clear D gene. The CDR3 spans 13 residues. V was pared by 5 bases and J by 8 bases, with 15 bases between. The CDR3 loop reads CASSLQDGIEAFF. CDR3 in DNA: TGTGCCAGCAGTCTCCAGGACGGTATCGAAGCTTTCTTT.

The sample holds many counts of this clonotype. V gene TRBV27 combines with J gene TRBJ2-3, with D unclear. The V and J ends lost 6 bases and 4 bases respectively, with 17 bases between them. This CDR3 has 15 residues. The V gene's germline CDR1 is MNHEY and CDR2 SMNVEV (reference sequence). The CDR3 spells CASSPRRAGPDTQYF. The CDR3 nucleotides read TGTGCCAGCAGCCCCCGGCGTGCAGGACCAGATACGCAGTATTTT.

This clonotype has only a few counts. This chain joins TRBV5-1 and TRBJ2-5; D is ambiguous. Germline CDR1 and CDR2: SGHRS and YFSETQ. The V and J ends lost 6 bases and 4 bases respectively, with 19 bases between them. The CDR3 has 15 residues. DNA of the CDR3: TGCGCCAGCACCGTACTCGGACGGGTAGGAGAGACCCAGTACTTC. Residues: CASTVLGRVGETQYF.